The T cell receptor beta chain described here comes from a study of blood T cell repertoires in COVID-19. Study as a whole: Samples of COVID-19 (acute and convalescent) were obtained from the United States, Italy and Spain. The analysed material was cDNA or gDNA that came from T cells, B-cell-depleted T cells, or PBMCs.

Looked up from germline, CDR1 is LGHNA and CDR2 is YSLEER. This CDR3 comprises 15 residues. The V gene lost 0 bases and the J gene lost 6 bases, with 14 bases spanning the gap. Per the original data handling: Estimation of nucleated cell counts was performed using reference gene primer amplification. Assay: immunoSEQ multiplex PCR; the TCRdb copy retains only in-frame clones and omits some. The V and J calls and clone size were taken over from that table, and D and trimming were inferred from the DNA. The data contain about 230,000 clones, approximately 90% of them singletons. The origin of this receptor is a young woman who had recovered from COVID-19. The source material was peripheral blood. This sequence joins TRBV4-3 and TRBJ1-1; maybe TRBD1 (6 bases). The CDR3 DNA sequence: TGCGCCAGCAGCCAAGAACCCACAGGGCGGGCTGAAGCTTTCTTT. Its translation: CASSQEPTGRAEAFF.